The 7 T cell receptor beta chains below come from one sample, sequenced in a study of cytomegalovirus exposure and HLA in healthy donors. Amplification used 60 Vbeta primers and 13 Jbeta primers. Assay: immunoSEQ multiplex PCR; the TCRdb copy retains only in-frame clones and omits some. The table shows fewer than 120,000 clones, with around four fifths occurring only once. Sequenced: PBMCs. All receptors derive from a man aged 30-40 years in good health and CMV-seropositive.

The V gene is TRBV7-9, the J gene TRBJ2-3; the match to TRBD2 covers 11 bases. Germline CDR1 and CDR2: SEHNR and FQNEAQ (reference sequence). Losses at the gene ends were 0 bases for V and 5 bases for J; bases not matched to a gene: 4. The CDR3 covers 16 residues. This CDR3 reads CASSLALAGEIDTQYF. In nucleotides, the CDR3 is TGTGCCAGCAGCTTAGCACTAGCGGGGGAGATAGATACGCAGTATTTT.

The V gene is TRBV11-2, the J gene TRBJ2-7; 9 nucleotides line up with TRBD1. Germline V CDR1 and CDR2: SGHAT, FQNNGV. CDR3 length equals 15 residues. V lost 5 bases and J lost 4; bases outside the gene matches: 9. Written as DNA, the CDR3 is TGTGCCAGCAGCCCCGGGACAGGGAAAAGGTACGAGCAGTACTTC. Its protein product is CASSPGTGKRYEQYF.

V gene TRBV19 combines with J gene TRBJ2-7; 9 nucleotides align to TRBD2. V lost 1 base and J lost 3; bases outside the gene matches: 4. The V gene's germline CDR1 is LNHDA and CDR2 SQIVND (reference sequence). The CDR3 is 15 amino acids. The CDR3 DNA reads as TGTGCCAGTAGTATAGGGAGCGGGGGGAACTACGAGCAGTACTTC. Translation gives CASSIGSGGNYEQYF.

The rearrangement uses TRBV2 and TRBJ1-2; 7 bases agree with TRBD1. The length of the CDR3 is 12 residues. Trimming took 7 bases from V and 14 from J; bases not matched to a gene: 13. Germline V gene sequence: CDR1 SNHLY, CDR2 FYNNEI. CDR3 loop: CASKDRTSLITF. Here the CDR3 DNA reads TGTGCCAGCAAGGACAGGACCTCCTTAATTACCTTC. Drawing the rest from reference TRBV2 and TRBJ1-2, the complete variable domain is EPEVTQTPSHQVTQMGQEVILRCVPISNHLYFYWYRQILGQKVEFLVSFYNNEISEKSEIFDDQFSVERPDGSNFTLKIRSTKLEDSAMYFCASKDRTSLITFGSGTRLTVV.

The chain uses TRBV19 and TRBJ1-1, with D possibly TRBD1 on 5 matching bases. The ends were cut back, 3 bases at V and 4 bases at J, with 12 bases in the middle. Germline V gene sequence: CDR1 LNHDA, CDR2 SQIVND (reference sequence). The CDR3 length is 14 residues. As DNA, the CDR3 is TGTGCCAGTAGTATTGGTCAGGGTAGCACTGAAGCTTTCTTT. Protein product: CASSIGQGSTEAFF.

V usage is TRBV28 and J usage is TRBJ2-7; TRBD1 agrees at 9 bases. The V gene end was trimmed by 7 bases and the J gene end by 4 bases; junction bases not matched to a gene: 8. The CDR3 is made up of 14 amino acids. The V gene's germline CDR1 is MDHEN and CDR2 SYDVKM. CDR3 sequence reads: CASNPPGQGYEQYF. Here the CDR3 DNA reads TGTGCCAGCAACCCCCCCGGACAGGGGTACGAGCAGTACTTC.

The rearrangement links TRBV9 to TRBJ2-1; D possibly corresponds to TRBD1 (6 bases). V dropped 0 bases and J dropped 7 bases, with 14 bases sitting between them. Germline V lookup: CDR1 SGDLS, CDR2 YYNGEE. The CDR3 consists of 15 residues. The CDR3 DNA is TGTGCCAGCAGCGTAGAGAGCACGAGGGGGAATGAGCAGTTCTTC. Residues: CASSVESTRGNEQFF.